The following is a TCR beta chain sequence with its context. The protocol was immunoSEQ multiplex PCR, while the TCRdb copy is restricted to in-frame clones and leaves out a portion. There are roughly 120,000 clones in the sample; almost 80% occur only once, and around 15% lies in the top ten. These data originate in a study of blood T cell repertoires in COVID-19. CDR3 length: 14 amino acids. The germline CDR1 and CDR2 sequences are GTSNPN and SVGIG (reference sequence). After removal of 5 bases from V and 7 bases from J, the junction contained 13 bases not matched to a gene. The source material was peripheral blood. The chain recombines TRBV30 with TRBJ1-1; 7 bases match TRBD1. The sequence came from an elderly woman with active or convalescent COVID-19. CDR3 DNA: TGTGCCTGGCGGAAGGACAGGCTAGCCCGTGAAGCTTTCTTT. Encoded protein: CAWRKDRLAREAFF. The variable domain in full, with the rest retrieved from reference TRBV30 and TRBJ1-1, is SQTIHQWPATLVQPVGSPLSLECTVEGTSNPNLYWYRQAAGRGLQLLFYSVGIGQISSEVPQNLSASRPQDRQFILSSKKLLLSDSGFYLCAWRKDRLAREAFFGQGTRLTVV.